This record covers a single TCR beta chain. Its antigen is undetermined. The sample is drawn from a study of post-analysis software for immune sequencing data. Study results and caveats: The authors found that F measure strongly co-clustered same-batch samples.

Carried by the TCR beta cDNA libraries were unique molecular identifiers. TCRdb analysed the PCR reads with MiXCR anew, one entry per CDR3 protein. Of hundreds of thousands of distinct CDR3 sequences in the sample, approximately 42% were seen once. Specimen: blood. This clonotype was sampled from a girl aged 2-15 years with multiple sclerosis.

CDR3 sequence: CAISRNQETQYF. The CDR3 bases are TGTGCCATCAGTAGAAACCAAGAGACCCAGTACTTC. This chain links TRBV10-3 with TRBJ2-5; D remains unclear. The CDR3 contains 12 residues. Germline V gene lookup returns CDR1 ENHRY and CDR2 SYGVKD. Between the trimmed V and J ends, which lost 5 bases and 0 bases, there was a span of 4 bases.